The 7 T cell receptor beta chains below come from one sample, sequenced in a study of patients and donors after allogeneic stem cell transplantation (dated by TCRdb to 2020 to 2021). Library creation used RT-PCR. This sample was sequenced with a NextSeq 550. TCRdb took the public reads, trimmed them with fastp at Q25, ran MiXCR for clone calling and kept in-frame beta chains. Under each unique CDR3 protein, matching rows form one entry showing the most common genes and DNA. The sample has 900,000 to 1,000,000 distinct CDR3 sequences on record, under 20% of them singletons. The top ten clonotypes cover about 6% of the sample. Sequenced input: blood, either unsorted or a sorted T cell fraction (not recorded which). These receptors all come from a human donor who was either an allogeneic HSCT recipient or a stem cell or donor lymphocyte infusion donor (not recorded which). It is not recorded whose cells these are; they may come from a transplant donor.

The V call is TRBV12-5, the J call TRBJ1-2, with D tentatively TRBD1 (6 bases). V was cut by 5 bases and J by 4 bases, with 11 bases left in between. Germline lookup yields CDR1 LGHNT and CDR2 FRNRAP. The CDR3 length is 13 residues. In DNA, the CDR3 is TGTGCTAGTGGTCTACAGGGAGGCTATGGCTACACCTTC. It codes for CASGLQGGYGYTF.

The chain is built from TRBV6-1 and TRBJ2-7; TRBD1 might be the D (5 bases). V gave up 5 bases and J gave up 2 bases, with 10 bases separating them. Per the germline V gene, CDR1 is MNHNS and CDR2 is SASEGT. The CDR3 spans 13 residues. As DNA, the CDR3 is TGTGCCAGCAGTACACAGGATCCCTACGAGCAGTACTTC. It encodes CASSTQDPYEQYF.

The rearrangement uses TRBV15 and TRBJ2-7; D possibly corresponds to TRBD1 (6 bases). The CDR3 loop spans 15 amino acids. Germline CDR1 reads LNHNV; CDR2 reads YYDKDF (reference sequence). Trimming shortened V by 1 base and J by 6 bases, and 16 bases separated the two germline ends. CDR3 in amino acids: CATSRVTGTISEQYF. The CDR3 region has the DNA TGTGCCACCAGCAGAGTGACAGGAACTATATCCGAGCAGTACTTC.

V usage is TRBV29-1 and J usage is TRBJ1-2; TRBD1 might be the D (5 bases). The CDR3 contains 11 residues. Germline CDR1 is SQVTM and CDR2 is ANQGSEA. Trimming removed 5 bases at V and 3 bases at J, with 7 bases between. For the CDR3, the DNA is TGCAGCGTTACGACAGACTATGGCTACACCTTC. The encoded protein is CSVTTDYGYTF.

The V call is TRBV5-1, the J call TRBJ1-1; TRBD1 matches at 9 bases. Per germline, CDR1 SGHRS and CDR2 YFSETQ. V dropped 1 base and J dropped 4; count of bases not matched to a gene: 8. The length of the CDR3 is 16 residues. CDR3 sequence reads: CASSLLQQGAPTEAFF. CDR3 sequence (DNA): TGCGCCAGCAGCTTGCTACAACAGGGGGCGCCCACTGAAGCTTTCTTT.

This CDR3 is CASSLAKGAYEQYF. The CDR3 DNA is TGTGCCAGCAGCTTAGCGAAGGGGGCCTACGAGCAGTACTTC. V and J are TRBV7-9 and TRBJ2-7; tentative D call: TRBD1 (6 bases). V shed 0 bases and J shed 2 bases, with 8 bases lying between them. Germline assignment: CDR1 SEHNR and CDR2 FQNEAQ (reference sequence). The CDR3 loop spans 14 amino acids.

This clonotype was counted a few times. CDR3 in amino acids: CASSLSEGTGELFF. CDR3 bases: TGTGCCAGCAGCCTTTCGGAGGGCACCGGGGAGCTGTTTTTT. The chain uses TRBV12-3 or TRBV12-4 and TRBJ2-2, with D possibly matching TRBD2 (6 bases). The CDR3 is made up of 14 amino acids. With 6 bases removed from V and 4 bases from J, the gap between germline ends came to 12 bases.